This T cell receptor (beta chain) was identified during a study of CD4 and CD8 cells across lung adenocarcinoma regions. The CDR3 extends over 14 amino acids. CDR1 and CDR2 from the germline V gene are GTSNPN and SVGIG (reference sequence). V gave up 5 bases and J gave up 5 bases; unmatched junction bases: 11. One entry per CDR3 protein, called by TCRdb with MiXCR from the PCR reads. Here the sample spans 5,000 or so distinct CDR3 sequences, around 60% being singletons. Donors had localized lung adenocarcinoma, a non-small cell lung cancer. The rearrangement uses TRBV30 and TRBJ1-1, with TRBD1 identical over 7 bases. The receptor comes from a male donor with lung adenocarcinoma. The CD4 and CD8 labels of this study may be unreliable. Sequencing was performed on CD4+ T cells from the center of a lung tumor. CDR3 sequence (DNA): TGTGCCTGGGGCGGACAGGTCGCCGGGACTGAAGCTTTCTTT. It encodes CAWGGQVAGTEAFF.